This T cell receptor (beta chain) was obtained from a study of cytotoxic CD8 clonotypes in ibrutinib-treated CLL. Study as a whole: Enrolment comprised about a dozen relapsed/refractory and 15 treatment-naive patients; under 18 were IGHV unmutated.

Study observations and caveats: With treatment, public clonotypes, which were uncommon, either contracted or remained stable.

Extraction of 1.5 to 2.5 micrograms of genomic DNA from cryopreserved PBMCs supplied material for TCR beta libraries. T cells were sequenced at a targeted depth of 1 in 200,000 to 1 in 1 million. Libraries were prepared by immunoSEQ multiplex PCR; TCRdb keeps only in-frame clonotypes and omits some of them. Of around 300,000 clones listed, roughly 79% are singletons. As for this clone: The antigen is unknown.

The sequence was collected from a human donor with chronic lymphocytic leukemia. Here the sequenced sample was PBMCs, taken before ibrutinib treatment.

Written as DNA, the CDR3 is TGTGCCAGCAGTTTAGGGGACACGCAGTATTTT. Translation gives CASSLGDTQYF. This sequence joins TRBV6-6 and TRBJ2-3; D assignment may be TRBD1 or TRBD2 (5 bases each). The germline CDR1 and CDR2 sequences are MNHNY and SVGAGI (reference sequence). Trimming stripped 4 bases from V and 9 bases from J, with 8 bases between. The CDR3 consists of 11 residues.